A single sample gave rise to the 7 T cell receptor beta chains below, sequenced in a study of shared clonotypes between healthy human individuals (dated by TCRdb to 2020 to 2022). The method was the immunoSEQ multiplex PCR assay. This is the immuneACCESS table as TCRdb keeps it, with only in-frame sequences that have V and J called. A part of the clones is gone; compared with another copy, unresolved V genes explain less than half, and the rest is unexplained. The sample table shows 2 million to 3 million clones, and approximately 94% are seen once. The ten largest clonotypes hold approximately 0.37% of the sample. Specimen: naive CD4+ T cells from PBMCs. The meaning of the sample's cell subset or site label: CD45RA+ positively selected. The receptors originated from a man younger than 35 in good health. Some clones in this sample may be carry-over from other donors' samples.

This chain uses TRBV5-1 with TRBJ1-2; D possibly corresponds to TRBD1 (6 bases). V lost 1 base, J lost 8 bases, and 15 bases lay in between. The germline CDR1 and CDR2 sequences are SGHRS and YFSETQ. CDR3 length: 14 amino acids. The CDR3 loop is CASSLLTGGRGYTF. DNA for the CDR3: TGCGCCAGCAGCTTGTTGACAGGTGGTCGAGGCTACACCTTC.

The chain carries TRBV28 and TRBJ2-3; TRBD2 agrees at 9 bases. CDR1 is MDHEN, CDR2 SYDVKM, per germline. V shed 5 bases and J 5 bases; nucleotides not matched to a gene: 8. The CDR3 totals 15 residues. As DNA, the CDR3 is TGTGCCAGCAGTGATAGCGGGAGAGGGGGAGATACGCAGTATTTT. It translates to CASSDSGRGGDTQYF.

The V call is TRBV5-1, the J call TRBJ1-4, with 10 bases that match TRBD1. The CDR3 contains 14 residues. Germline V gene sequence: CDR1 SGHRS, CDR2 YFSETQ. Losses at the gene ends were 7 bases for V and 5 bases for J; bases not matched to a gene: 5. The CDR3 sequence: CASRPGQGNEKLFF. The CDR3, as DNA: TGCGCCAGCCGCCCGGGACAGGGGAATGAAAAACTGTTTTTT.

This clone has a single count. The chain couples TRBV15 to TRBJ2-3; maybe TRBD2 (6 bases). The CDR3 runs to 13 residues. V was clipped by 8 bases and J by 5 bases, with 14 bases between them. Germline values: CDR1 LNHNV, CDR2 YYDKDF (reference sequence). CDR3 in amino acids: CATSSGAIDTQYF. CDR3 in DNA: TGTGCCACCTCTTCGGGAGCGATAGATACGCAGTATTTT.

The V gene is TRBV18, the J gene TRBJ1-4; no clear D. The V gene's germline CDR1 is KGHSH and CDR2 LQKENI. Trimming took 6 bases from V and 6 from J, leaving 11 bases between them. The CDR3 contains 13 residues. CDR3 DNA: TGTGCCAGCTCTAGTTTTGGGGATGAAAAACTGTTTTTT. It encodes CASSSFGDEKLFF.

The chain is built from TRBV28 and TRBJ1-1, with D perhaps TRBD1 (5 bases). Germline V gives CDR1 MDHEN, CDR2 SYDVKM. V dropped 10 bases and J dropped 1 base, with 19 bases sitting between them. The CDR3 has 15 residues. The CDR3: CATDKLGPPNTEAFF. The CDR3 bases are TGTGCCACCGATAAATTGGGACCACCGAACACTGAAGCTTTCTTT.

The V gene is TRBV7-3, the J gene TRBJ2-2, with 8 bases that match TRBD2. V lost 4 bases to trimming and J lost 4 bases; unmatched junction nucleotides: 14. This CDR3 is 18 amino acids long. Germline lookup yields CDR1 SGHTA and CDR2 FQGTGA. The CDR3 nucleotides are TGTGCCAGCAGCTCACCCGCCACGGGAGGGCCCCGCACCGGGGAGCTGTTTTTT. It encodes CASSSPATGGPRTGELFF.